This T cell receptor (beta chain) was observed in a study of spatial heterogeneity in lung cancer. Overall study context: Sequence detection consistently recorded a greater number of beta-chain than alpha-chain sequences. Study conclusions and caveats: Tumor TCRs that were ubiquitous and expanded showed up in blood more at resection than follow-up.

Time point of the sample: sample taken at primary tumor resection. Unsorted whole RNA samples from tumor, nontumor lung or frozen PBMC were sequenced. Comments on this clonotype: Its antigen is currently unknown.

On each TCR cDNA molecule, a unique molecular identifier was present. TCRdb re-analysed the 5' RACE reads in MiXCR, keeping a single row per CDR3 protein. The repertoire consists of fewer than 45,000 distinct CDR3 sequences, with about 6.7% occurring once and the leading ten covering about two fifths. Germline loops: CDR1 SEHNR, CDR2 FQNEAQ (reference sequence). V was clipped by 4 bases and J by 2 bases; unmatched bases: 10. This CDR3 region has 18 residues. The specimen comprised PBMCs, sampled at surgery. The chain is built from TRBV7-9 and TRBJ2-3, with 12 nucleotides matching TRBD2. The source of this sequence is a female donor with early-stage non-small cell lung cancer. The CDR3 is CASSSPLAGGPFTDTQYF. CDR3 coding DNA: TGTGCCAGCAGCTCCCCCCTAGCGGGGGGGCCTTTCACAGATACGCAGTATTTT. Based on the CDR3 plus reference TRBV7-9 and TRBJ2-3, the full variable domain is DTGVSQNPRHKITKRGQNVTFRCDPISEHNRLYWYRQTLGQGPEFLTYFQNEAQLEKSRLLSDRFSAERPKGSFSTLEIQRTEQGDSAMYLCASSSPLAGGPFTDTQYFGPGTRLTVL.